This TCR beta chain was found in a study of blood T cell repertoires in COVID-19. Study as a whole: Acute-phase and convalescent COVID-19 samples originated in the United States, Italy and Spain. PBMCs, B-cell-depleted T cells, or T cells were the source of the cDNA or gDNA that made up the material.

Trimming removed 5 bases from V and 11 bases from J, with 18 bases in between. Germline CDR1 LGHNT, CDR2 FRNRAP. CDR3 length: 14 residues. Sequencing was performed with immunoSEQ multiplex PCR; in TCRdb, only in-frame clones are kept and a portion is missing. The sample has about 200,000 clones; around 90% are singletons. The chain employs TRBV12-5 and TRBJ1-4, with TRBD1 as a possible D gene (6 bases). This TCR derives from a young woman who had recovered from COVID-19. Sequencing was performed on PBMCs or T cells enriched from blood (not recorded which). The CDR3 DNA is TGTGCTAGTGGTATAGGACAGAGTAATGTTAAACTGTTTTTT. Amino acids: CASGIGQSNVKLFF.